This TCR beta chain was sequenced during a study of STAT5B mutations in CD4+ large granular lymphocyte leukemia. The overall study: Among healthy controls, a particular HLA allele went with more CDR3 'QG' motifs. Findings of the study overall: 25% of private leukemic clonotypes occurred rarely in other patients' non-leukemic repertoires. 8/27 top patient clones versus 2/35 control clones were TRBV06-family.

This CDR3 spans 13 amino acids. Germline CDR1 reads KGHSH; CDR2 reads LQKENI. V dropped 3 bases and J dropped 7 bases, with 9 bases sitting between them. Sequencing used immunoSEQ multiplex PCR; TCRdb keeps in-frame clones, though not all of them. The sample gives about 30,000 clones, under 80% of which show up once; roughly 1.9% is in the top ten. Turning to this clone: Antigen: not known.

Material: CD4+ T cells from blood buffy coats. This chain joins TRBV18 and TRBJ1-4; no reliable D call. The TCR sequence derives from a human donor in good health. The CDR3 loop is CASSPRQSEKLFF. The CDR3 region has the DNA TGTGCCAGCTCACCGAGGCAGAGTGAAAAACTGTTTTTT.